The clone carrying this T cell receptor beta chain was seen at least ten times. RNA transcripts provided the source from which TCR beta CDR3 regions were amplified. Using the HTBI primer set, a first-round RT-PCR was run on the TCR CDR3. Each CDR3 protein is one row after TCRdb ran MiXCR on the multiplex PCR reads. The sample lists under 450,000 distinct CDR3 sequences, roughly 14% seen once, with around 21% in the top ten. This record comes from a study of T cells in Graves' hyperthyroidism and ophthalmopathy. Patients aged 18 to 65 had newly diagnosed hyperthyroidism lasting under 2 months. Uncontrolled infections, other autoimmune diseases, pregnancy or lactation led to exclusion of patients. Each diagnosis drew on symptoms, thyroxine, TRAb, thyroid ultrasound and orbital computed tomography findings. Sequenced material: blood. The source of this sequence is a man aged 30 to 39 with Graves' hyperthyroidism that later progressed to Graves' ophthalmopathy.

CDR3 nucleotides: TGCAGTGCCCCGACAGGGATGTCCACTGAAGCTTTCTTT. Translation: CSAPTGMSTEAFF. The genes are TRBV20-1 and TRBJ1-1; 7 bases align to TRBD1. Looked up from germline, CDR1 is DFQATT and CDR2 is SNEGSKA (reference sequence). The trim removed 6 bases at V and 4 bases at J, leaving 8 bases unmatched. The CDR3 spans 13 residues.